This T cell receptor (beta chain) is drawn from a study of Graves' ophthalmopathy and Graves' hyperthyroidism. With 4 bases removed from V and 11 bases from J, the gap between germline ends came to 23 bases. The CDR3 spans 15 residues. From germline, CDR1 is SEHNR and CDR2 FQNEAQ (reference sequence). The authors amplified TCR beta CDR3 regions from RNA transcripts. First-round RT-PCR with HTBI primers preceded a second-round multiplex PCR. A single record per CDR3 protein comes from TCRdb applying MiXCR to the multiplex PCR reads. In the table there are about 500,000 distinct CDR3 sequences, under 45% of which are singletons.

Sequencing used peripheral blood or thyroid tissue (not recorded which). The chain is built from TRBV7-9 and TRBJ2-5; D remains unclear. The clonotype originates from an adult man with Graves' hyperthyroidism. DNA for the CDR3: TGTGCCAGCAGCTCCGTCGACCGGTACACAGATACGCAGTACTTC. Translated, it gives CASSSVDRYTDTQYF.